Below, 26 T cell receptor beta chains from the same sample are listed, as sequenced in a study of graft-versus-host responses after intestinal transplantation. These TCRs are of unknown antigen specificity. Profiled with immunoSEQ multiplex PCR; TCRdb holds only in-frame clones, not every one. Of roughly 64,000 clones listed, 90% are singletons. The specimen was unstimulated CD8+ T cells sorted from spleen or lymph node cells, collected before transplant. All receptors come from a human donor who was the organ donor for an intestinal transplant.

The V and J genes are TRBV9 and TRBJ2-1, with D possibly TRBD2 on 6 matching bases. The V end was cut by 3 bases, the J end by 6 bases, with 16 bases between. The V gene's germline CDR1 is SGDLS and CDR2 YYNGEE. The CDR3 spans 15 residues. CDR3 bases: TGTGCCAGCAGCGCAGAGGGAGGAGGCTTCAATGAGCAGTTCTTC. Encoded protein: CASSAEGGGFNEQFF. The entire variable domain, with the rest obtained from reference TRBV9 and TRBJ2-1, is as follows: DSGVTQTPKHLITATGQRVTLRCSPRSGDLSVYWYQQSLDQGLQFLIQYYNGEERAKGNILERFSAQQFPDLHSELNLSSLELGDSALYFCASSAEGGGFNEQFFGPGTRLTVL.

This sequence joins TRBV14 and TRBJ2-6; TRBD1 is a possible D gene (5 bases). The V and J ends lost 3 bases and 0 bases respectively, with 12 bases between them. The germline CDR1 and CDR2 sequences are SGHDN and FVKESK. This CDR3 region has 17 residues. CDR3 region: CASSHRVYRSGANVLTF. CDR3 coding DNA: TGTGCCAGCAGCCACAGGGTGTATCGCTCTGGGGCCAACGTCCTGACTTTC.

The chain uses TRBV30 and TRBJ1-5; tentatively, D is TRBD1 (5 bases). The CDR3 is 14 residues long. V lost 3 bases and J 9 bases, leaving 18 bases between the germline ends. Germline loops: CDR1 GTSNPN, CDR2 SVGIG (reference sequence). The CDR3 nucleotides are TGTGCCTGGAGCTTGGGGGAGGATCCAAGGCCCCAGCATTTT. It translates to CAWSLGEDPRPQHF.

The rearrangement links TRBV28 to TRBJ2-1; possibly TRBD2 for D (5 bases). The CDR3 totals 14 residues. V was trimmed by 4 bases and J by 12 bases, leaving 19 bases between them. CDR1 is MDHEN, CDR2 SYDVKM, per germline. The CDR3 reads CASSSVSQRVGQFF. CDR3 coding DNA: TGTGCCAGCAGTTCGGTATCTCAGAGGGTCGGGCAGTTCTTC.

The chain couples TRBV11-3 to TRBJ2-5; 9 positions agree with TRBD1. Germline V lookup: CDR1 SGHNT, CDR2 YENEEA. The CDR3 consists of 15 residues. Trimming cost V 5 bases and J 5 bases; bases outside gene matches: 9. CDR3 sequence: CASSMATGGLETQYF. Written as DNA, the CDR3 is TGTGCCAGCAGCATGGCGACAGGGGGTCTCGAGACCCAGTACTTC.

The gene calls are TRBV5-8 and TRBJ1-2; D is perhaps TRBD1 (6 bases). The V gene's germline CDR1 is SGHTS and CDR2 YDEGEE. Between the trimmed V and J ends, which lost 5 bases and 8 bases, there was a span of 16 bases. This CDR3 spans 13 amino acids. The CDR3 spells CASRRRGLHGYTF. The CDR3, as DNA: TGTGCCAGCAGAAGAAGGGGGTTACACGGCTACACCTTC.

J is TRBJ2-1 and V is TRBV6-5, with D perhaps matching TRBD2 (5 bases). Deletions cut 6 bases from V and 9 bases from J, with 21 bases between. CDR1 is MNHEY and CDR2 is SVGAGI in the germline V gene. This CDR3 has 15 residues. The CDR3 DNA follows: TGTGCCAGCAGACGGACTGGGCCCCAACGGCCTGAGCAGTTCTTC. It yields the protein CASRRTGPQRPEQFF.

The chain couples TRBV19 to TRBJ2-7; 10 nucleotides match TRBD2. Trimming removed 6 bases from V and 0 bases from J; junction bases left unmatched: 8. The CDR3 is 16 amino acids. Germline loops: CDR1 LNHDA, CDR2 SQIVND (reference sequence). This CDR3 reads CASSRILAGDSYEQYF. CDR3 nucleotides: TGTGCCAGTAGCCGTATCCTAGCGGGGGACTCCTACGAGCAGTACTTC.

This sequence joins TRBV28 and TRBJ2-2; 7 nucleotides align to TRBD2. The CDR3 is 12 amino acids. Germline CDR1 reads MDHEN; CDR2 reads SYDVKM. Trimming at V came to 7 bases and at J to 5 bases, leaving 1 base not matched to a gene. CDR3 coding DNA: TGTGCCAGCACGCGGGGGACCGGGGAGCTGTTTTTT. Its protein product is CASTRGTGELFF.

This clone was observed a few times. The V gene is TRBV11-2, the J gene TRBJ2-7, with D perhaps matching TRBD2 (6 bases). Germline V CDR1 and CDR2: SGHAT, FQNNGV. The length of the CDR3 is 14 residues. The ends were cut back, 1 base at V and 4 bases at J, with 11 bases in the middle. The CDR3 loop is CASSLAGAVYEQYF. CDR3 nucleotides: TGTGCCAGCAGCTTAGCGGGAGCCGTGTACGAGCAGTACTTC.

The chain combines TRBV4-2 with TRBJ2-1; 7 bases match TRBD2. Germline trimming cut 4 bases from V and 4 bases from J; bases unmatched to any gene: 10. CDR3 length: 16 amino acids. Germline V CDR1 and CDR2: LGHNA, YNFKEQ. The CDR3 DNA is TGTGCCAGCAGCCCGGGGGTGTGGGAGGGGTACAATGAGCAGTTCTTC. This sequence encodes CASSPGVWEGYNEQFF.

V gene TRBV19 combines with J gene TRBJ2-3, with D perhaps matching TRBD2 (6 bases). V was cut by 3 bases and J by 5 bases, with 12 bases left in between. Germline lookup yields CDR1 LNHDA and CDR2 SQIVND (reference sequence). There are 14 residues in the CDR3. CDR3 sequence: CASSMGGGIDTQYF. The CDR3 nucleotides are TGTGCCAGTAGTATGGGGGGAGGAATAGATACGCAGTATTTT. The entire variable domain, with the rest obtained from reference TRBV19 and TRBJ2-3, is as follows: DGGITQSPKYLFRKEGQNVTLSCEQNLNHDAMYWYRQDPGQGLRLIYYSQIVNDFQKGDIAEGYSVSREKKESFPLTVTSAQKNPTAFYLCASSMGGGIDTQYFGPGTRLTVL.

J is TRBJ2-7 and V is TRBV25-1, with D maybe TRBD2 (6 bases). Trimming stripped 1 base from V and 2 bases from J, with 9 bases between. Looked up from germline, CDR1 is MGHDK and CDR2 is SYGVNS. The CDR3 is made up of 14 amino acids. CDR3 region: CASSEFGGTYEQYF. The CDR3 DNA follows: TGTGCCAGCAGTGAATTCGGGGGAACCTACGAGCAGTACTTC.

This CDR3 reads CASHPRWTGGDLYGYTF. CDR3 DNA: TGCGCCAGCCATCCCCGATGGACAGGGGGGGACCTCTATGGCTACACCTTC. The chain has TRBV5-1 and TRBJ1-2; 10 nucleotides line up with TRBD1. Germline values: CDR1 SGHRS, CDR2 YFSETQ. V shed 7 bases, J shed 4 bases, and the junction held 16 bases outside the gene matches. The CDR3 spans 17 residues.

This rearrangement joins TRBV14 to TRBJ2-5; 9 bases are shared with TRBD2. With V trimmed by 6 bases and J by 1 base, 0 bases remained unmatched. CDR1 SGHDN and CDR2 FVKESK come from the germline V gene. The CDR3 sequence is 13 residues long. CDR3 residues: CASRAGGQETQYF. The CDR3 DNA is TGTGCCAGCAGAGCGGGAGGCCAAGAGACCCAGTACTTC.

The rearrangement uses TRBV6-4 and TRBJ2-3; 8 bases agree with TRBD2. Germline V gene sequence: CDR1 MRHNA, CDR2 SNTAGT. V lost 4 bases, J lost 2 bases, and 5 bases stayed unmatched. The CDR3 covers 15 residues. CDR3 nucleotides: TGTGCCAGCAGTGGGACTAGCCAACTCACAGATACGCAGTATTTT. Protein: CASSGTSQLTDTQYF.

This clone was counted a single time. J is TRBJ2-2 and V is TRBV6-5, with a tentative D call TRBD2 (5 bases). This CDR3 has 15 residues. From germline, CDR1 is MNHEY and CDR2 SVGAGI. V shed 4 bases and J shed 5 bases, with 14 bases lying between them. The CDR3 region has the DNA TGTGCCAGCAGTTTCGCCCGCCCGGGGACCGGGGAGCTGTTTTTT. Its protein product is CASSFARPGTGELFF.

The gene calls are TRBV13 and TRBJ2-3; D may be TRBD2 (7 bases). Trimming took 3 bases from V and 2 from J, leaving 15 bases between them. Germline V gene data show CDR1 as PRHDT and CDR2 as FYEKMQ (reference sequence). CDR3 size: 16 residues. The CDR3: CASSLGGARVTDTQYF. In DNA, the CDR3 is TGTGCCAGCAGCTTGGGGGGGGCCCGGGTCACAGATACGCAGTATTTT.

This chain links TRBV5-1 with TRBJ2-1; D gene ambiguous. This CDR3 has 15 residues. Trimming took off 2 bases at V and 0 bases at J, with 9 bases between the two ends. Looked up from germline, CDR1 is SGHRS and CDR2 is YFSETQ. The CDR3 loop is CASSFTLSSYNEQFF. In DNA form, the CDR3 reads TGCGCCAGCAGCTTCACCCTGAGCTCCTACAATGAGCAGTTCTTC.

This clone was seen a handful of times. The chain links TRBV7-2 to TRBJ2-5; 9 bases map to TRBD1. CDR3 size: 16 residues. Germline loops: CDR1 SGHTA, CDR2 FQGNSA. The J segment lost 1 base and the V segment lost 6 bases, leaving 9 bases of the junction unmatched. CDR3 residues: CASRTSWTGAQETQYF. The CDR3 DNA reads TGTGCCAGCAGAACGTCCTGGACAGGGGCCCAAGAGACCCAGTACTTC.

CDR3 residues: CASSEPGGADTQYF. DNA of the CDR3: TGTGCCAGCAGTGAGCCAGGGGGCGCAGATACGCAGTATTTT. The chain couples TRBV6-1 to TRBJ2-3, with TRBD1 identical over 8 bases. There are 14 residues in the CDR3. Germline CDR1 MNHNS, CDR2 SASEGT. J gave up 4 bases and V 3 bases, and 3 bases lay outside the gene matches.

The chain is built from TRBV10-3 and TRBJ1-2; 8 nucleotides line up with TRBD1. V lost 1 base to trimming and J lost 4 bases; unmatched junction nucleotides: 5. This CDR3 has 15 amino acids. The germline gives CDR1 ENHRY, CDR2 SYGVKD. The CDR3 region has the DNA TGTGCCATCAGTGAGTGGACAGGGACTGGCTATGGCTACACCTTC. Translation gives CAISEWTGTGYGYTF.

V and J are TRBV6-1 and TRBJ1-2; D not certain. Germline lookup yields CDR1 MNHNS and CDR2 SASEGT. V lost 3 bases and J lost 4, with 9 bases in between. The CDR3 spans 13 residues. Here the CDR3 reads CASSETESYGYTF. CDR3 in DNA: TGTGCCAGCAGTGAGACGGAGAGCTATGGCTACACCTTC.

The chain joins TRBV19 to TRBJ2-3; tentative D call: TRBD2 (5 bases). Between the trimmed V and J ends, which lost 1 base and 13 bases, there was a span of 9 bases. Germline V gives CDR1 LNHDA, CDR2 SQIVND (reference sequence). This CDR3 has 11 amino acids. CDR3 bases: TGTGCCAGTAGTATAGGCGGGCTGAAGTATTTT. It specifies CASSIGGLKYF.

This clone was detected once. The V call is TRBV7-2, the J call TRBJ2-7; weak D call: TRBD1 (5 bases). From germline, CDR1 is SGHTA and CDR2 FQGNSA. Trimming stripped 1 base from V and 3 bases from J, with 13 bases between. This CDR3 contains 15 residues. Here the CDR3 reads CASSLGQLLNYEQYF. CDR3 DNA sequence: TGTGCCAGCAGCTTAGGACAGCTTTTAAACTACGAGCAGTACTTC.

The CDR3 reads CASGTQGADTEAFF. CDR3 bases: TGTGCCAGCGGCACCCAGGGGGCGGACACTGAAGCTTTCTTT. V and J are TRBV27 and TRBJ1-1; TRBD1 matches at 8 bases. The J segment lost 3 bases and the V segment lost 8 bases, leaving 8 bases of the junction unmatched. This CDR3 comprises 14 residues. Germline CDR1 and CDR2: MNHEY and SMNVEV (reference sequence).